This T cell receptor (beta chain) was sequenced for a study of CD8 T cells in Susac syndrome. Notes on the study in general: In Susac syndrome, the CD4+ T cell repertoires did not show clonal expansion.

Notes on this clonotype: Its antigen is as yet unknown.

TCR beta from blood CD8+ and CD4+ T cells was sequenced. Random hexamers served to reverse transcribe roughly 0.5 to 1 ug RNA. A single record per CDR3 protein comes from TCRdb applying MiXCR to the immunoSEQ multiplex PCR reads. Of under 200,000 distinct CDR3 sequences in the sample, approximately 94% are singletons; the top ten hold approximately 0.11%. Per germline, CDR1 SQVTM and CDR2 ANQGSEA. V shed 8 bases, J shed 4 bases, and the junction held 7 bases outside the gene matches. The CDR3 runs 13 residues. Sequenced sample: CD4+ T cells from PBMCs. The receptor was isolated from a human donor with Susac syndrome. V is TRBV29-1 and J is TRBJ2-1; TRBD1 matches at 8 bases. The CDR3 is CSYRDRPYNEQFF. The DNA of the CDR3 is TGCAGCTACCGGGACAGGCCGTACAATGAGCAGTTCTTC.